These 13 T cell receptor beta chains were all obtained from the same sample, sequenced in a study of tissue T cells after allogeneic stem cell transplantation. Generated by immunoSEQ multiplex PCR, the TCRdb table keeps only in-frame clones and is missing some. The sample records some 48,000 clones, around 72% being singletons. The sample consisted of sorted cells pooled from one or two spleens. The receptors were sampled from a pool of C57BL/6 mice in good health.

Of note for this clone: The germline and genes are mouse ones. The read ends 1 residue before the CDR3 terminus; that terminus is restored from the germline J gene. The gene calls are TRBV2 and TRBJ2-7; 7 bases fit TRBD2. V lost 0 bases and J lost 7; bases outside the gene matches: 3. The CDR3 runs to 13 residues. In germline, CDR1 is LGHNA, CDR2 YSYQKL. The CDR3 is CASSQDGGWEQYF. The CDR3 DNA, read in part, is TGTGCCAGCAGCCAAGATGGGGGGTGGGAACAGTAC.

In this sample, this clone turned up a few times. All gene names here are mouse names. The CDR3 end falls 1 residue outside the read, so it is completed with the germline J gene. Different DNA sequences within this sample yield the same CDR3. The chain has TRBV13-2 and TRBJ2-7; D not resolved. CDR1 NNHNN and CDR2 SYGAGS come from the germline V gene (reference sequence). The CDR3 length is 11 residues. The germline V and J ends were trimmed by 1 base and 4 bases, with 3 bases remaining between them. CDR3 DNA, as far as it was read: TGTGCCAGCGGTGATAAATATGAACAGTAC. Protein sequence: CASGDKYEQY. Given in full, the CDR3 is CASGDKYEQYF.

Concerning this clone: Genes here carry mouse names. Read data end 1 residue before the CDR3 end; the end is taken from the germline J gene. The chain carries TRBV13-2 and TRBJ2-7; D possibly uses TRBD1 or TRBD2 (7 bases each). V was pared by 0 bases and J by 7 bases, with 11 bases between. Germline V CDR1 and CDR2: NNHNN, SYGAGS (reference sequence). This CDR3 is 13 amino acids long. Incomplete CDR3 DNA: TGTGCCAGCGGTGATGCAGGGGGGGAGGAACAGTAC. It codes for CASGDAGGEEQY. From start to end, the CDR3 is CASGDAGGEEQYF.

Points on this clone: The listed genes are named as in mouse. The sequenced fragment ends 1 residue before the CDR3 boundary, so the rest is inferred from the germline J gene. J is TRBJ2-1 and V is TRBV31; 7 bases are shared with TRBD2. Germline-derived CDR1 and CDR2 are GKSSPN and SITVG. V trimming: 0 bases; J trimming: 7 bases; junction bases outside the gene matches: 3. This CDR3 is 13 amino acids long. CDR3 protein: CAWSLLGWAEQFF. The sequenced part of the CDR3 DNA is TGTGCCTGGAGTCTACTGGGGTGGGCTGAGCAGTTC. Looking up the rest from reference TRBV31 and TRBJ2-1 gives the full variable domain: AQTIHQWPVAEIKAVGSPLSLGCTIKGKSSPNLYWYWQATGGTLQQLFYSITVGQVESVVQLNLSASRPKDDQFILSTEKLLLSHSGFYLCAWSLLGWAEQFFGPGTRLTVL.

Remarks on this clone: The gene names here belong to mouse. The read is 1 residue too short to cover the CDR3 end, so that end is filled in from the germline J gene. This rearrangement joins TRBV31 to TRBJ1-4, with 8 positions matching TRBD1. The length of the CDR3 is 15 residues. J lost 3 bases, V lost 1 base, and 4 bases had no gene match. The germline V gene encodes CDR1 GKSSPN and CDR2 SITVG. Here the CDR3 reads CAWSPGTGPNERLFF. The CDR3 bases that were read are TGTGCCTGGAGTCCCGGGACAGGCCCCAACGAAAGATTATTT. Using reference TRBV31 and TRBJ1-4 for the parts outside the CDR3, the full variable domain is AQTIHQWPVAEIKAVGSPLSLGCTIKGKSSPNLYWYWQATGGTLQQLFYSITVGQVESVVQLNLSASRPKDDQFILSTEKLLLSHSGFYLCAWSPGTGPNERLFFGHGTKLSVL.

To note about this clone: The genes are named according to mouse. The read comes to an end 1 residue before the CDR3 does, leaving the germline J gene to fill in the end. The gene calls are TRBV2 and TRBJ2-2; D gene ambiguous. Germline V gene sequence: CDR1 LGHNA, CDR2 YSYQKL. The V end was cut by 0 bases, the J end by 0 bases, with 5 bases between. The length of the CDR3 is 15 residues. The CDR3 sequence: CASSQEPANTGQLYF. CDR3 DNA (partial): TGTGCCAGCAGCCAAGAGCCAGCAAACACCGGGCAGCTCTAC.

On this clone: The listed genes are named as in mouse. The same CDR3 can be traced to other DNA sequences in this sample. The sequenced CDR3 bases are TGTGCCAGCAGCCAAGAGCCGGGGGGAAACACCGGGCAGCTCTAC. Translated: CASSQEPGGNTGQLY. The entire CDR3 reads CASSQEPGGNTGQLYF. The genes are TRBV2 and TRBJ2-2, with D maybe TRBD2 (6 bases). From the germline J gene comes the end of the CDR3, since the read stops 1 residue before it. V lost 0 bases and J 1 base, leaving 9 bases between the germline ends. CDR3 length equals 16 residues. Germline V gene data show CDR1 as LGHNA and CDR2 as YSYQKL.

About this clone: Mouse names are used for the genes. The read comes to an end 1 residue before the CDR3 does, leaving the germline J gene to fill in the end. The rearrangement links TRBV3 to TRBJ2-2; 7 positions agree with TRBD1. V lost 4 bases and J lost 7; bases outside the gene matches: 6. Germline values: CDR1 SNHLY, CDR2 FYNGKV (reference sequence). The CDR3 contains 14 residues. CDR3 DNA, as far as it was read: TGTGCCAGCAGCTCCCACAGGGGAAACGGGCAGCTCTAC. Translating gives CASSSHRGNGQLY. The entire CDR3 sequence reads CASSSHRGNGQLYF.

This clone was seen more than once but under ten times. The gene symbols are mouse symbols. CDR3 loop: CASGYRDRVEQYF. CDR3 DNA, as far as it was read: TGTGCCAGCGGCTACCGGGACAGGGTTGAACAGTAC. The chain carries TRBV13-2 and TRBJ2-7; 9 nucleotides agree with TRBD1. The CDR3 end falls 1 residue outside the read, so it is completed with the germline J gene. The CDR3 extends over 13 amino acids. Trimming at V came to 5 bases and at J to 6 bases, leaving 6 bases not matched to a gene. CDR1 and CDR2 (germline): NNHNN, SYGAGS (reference sequence).

This clone was detected once. Gene names are the mouse ones. The read comes to an end 1 residue before the CDR3 does, leaving the germline J gene to fill in the end. This chain uses TRBV2 with TRBJ1-4; weak D call: TRBD1 (6 bases). The CDR3 loop spans 17 amino acids. V dropped 4 bases and J dropped 0 bases, with 15 bases sitting between them. CDR1 and CDR2 from the germline V gene are LGHNA and YSYQKL. The CDR3 sequence is CASSPTGTNFSNERLFF. Partial CDR3 DNA: TGTGCCAGCAGCCCCACCGGGACAAATTTTTCCAACGAAAGATTATTT.

The count of this clone is one. All gene names here are mouse names. The read terminates 1 residue ahead of where the CDR3 ends, so the germline J gene completes it. The chain recombines TRBV13-3 with TRBJ1-2; D may be TRBD1 (6 bases). From germline, CDR1 is NNHDY and CDR2 SYVADS. The CDR3 has 14 amino acids. V lost 2 bases, J lost 0 bases, and 8 bases lay in between. CDR3 bases read: TGTGCCAGCAGTGAGGCAGGGGCAAACTCCGACTACACC. Amino acid sequence: CASSEAGANSDYT. The entire CDR3 is CASSEAGANSDYTF.

Concerning this clone: All gene names here are mouse names. The read finishes 1 residue shy of the CDR3 end, and the germline J gene is used to complete it. This chain joins TRBV3 and TRBJ2-3; D is possibly TRBD1 or TRBD2 (6 bases each). The CDR3 covers 15 residues. V shed 5 bases and J shed 0 bases, with 12 bases lying between them. CDR1 and CDR2 (germline): SNHLY, FYNGKV (reference sequence). The sequenced part of the CDR3 DNA is TGTGCCAGCAGCGGGGGGACAACTAGTGCAGAAACGCTGTAT. Its translation: CASSGGTTSAETLY. The CDR3 reads in full as CASSGGTTSAETLYF.

This clone has a handful of counts. Mouse gene names and germline throughout. The read ends 1 residue before the CDR3 terminus; that terminus is restored from the germline J gene. The genes are TRBV3 and TRBJ2-3; 8 bases match TRBD2. V dropped 1 base and J dropped 4; count of bases not matched to a gene: 4. CDR1 and CDR2 from the germline V gene are SNHLY and FYNGKV (reference sequence). The CDR3 is 15 amino acids. The part of the CDR3 DNA that was read is TGTGCCAGCAGCTTAGTCGGGGGGGCGTCAGAAACGCTGTAT. Protein product: CASSLVGGASETLY. The complete CDR3 reads CASSLVGGASETLYF.